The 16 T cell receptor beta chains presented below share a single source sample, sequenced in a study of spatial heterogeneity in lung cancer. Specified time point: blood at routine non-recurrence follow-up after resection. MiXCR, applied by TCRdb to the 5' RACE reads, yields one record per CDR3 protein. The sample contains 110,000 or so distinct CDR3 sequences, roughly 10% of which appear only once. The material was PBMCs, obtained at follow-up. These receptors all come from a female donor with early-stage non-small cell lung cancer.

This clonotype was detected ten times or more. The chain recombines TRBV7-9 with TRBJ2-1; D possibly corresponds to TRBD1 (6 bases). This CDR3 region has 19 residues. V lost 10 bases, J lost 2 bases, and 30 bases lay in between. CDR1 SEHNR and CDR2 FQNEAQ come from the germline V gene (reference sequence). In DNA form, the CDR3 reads TGTGCCACCGTTCCACCGGGACACATCCCAGGGCGAACCTACAATGAGCAGTTCTTC. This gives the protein CATVPPGHIPGRTYNEQFF.

CDR3 bases: TGTGCCACCAGTGATTTGCCCGTTAGCGGGAACACCGGGGAGCTGTTTTTT. This translates into CATSDLPVSGNTGELFF. The chain has TRBV24-1 and TRBJ2-2, with D possibly being TRBD2 (6 bases). This CDR3 has 17 residues. The V end was cut by 0 bases, the J end by 1 base, with 11 bases between. Germline V gene sequence: CDR1 KGHDR, CDR2 SFDVKD.

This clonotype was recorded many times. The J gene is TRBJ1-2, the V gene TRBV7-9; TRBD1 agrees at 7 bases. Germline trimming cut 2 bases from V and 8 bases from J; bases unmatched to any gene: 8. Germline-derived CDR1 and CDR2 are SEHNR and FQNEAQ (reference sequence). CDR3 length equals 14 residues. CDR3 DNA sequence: TGTGCCAGCAGCTTAACAGGGGATGTAAAGGGCTACACCTTC. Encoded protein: CASSLTGDVKGYTF.

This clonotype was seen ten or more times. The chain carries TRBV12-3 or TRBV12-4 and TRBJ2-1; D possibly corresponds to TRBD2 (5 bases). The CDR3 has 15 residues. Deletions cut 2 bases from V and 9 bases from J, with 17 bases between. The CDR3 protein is CASSLIDYQRTEQFF. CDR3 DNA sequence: TGTGCCAGCAGTTTAATTGACTACCAAAGGACTGAGCAGTTCTTC.

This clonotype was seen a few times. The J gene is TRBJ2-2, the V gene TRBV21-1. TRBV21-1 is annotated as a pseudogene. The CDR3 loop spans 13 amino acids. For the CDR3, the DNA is TGTGCCAGCAGCAAAGAGGTCACCGGGGAGCTGTTTTTT. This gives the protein CASSKEVTGELFF.

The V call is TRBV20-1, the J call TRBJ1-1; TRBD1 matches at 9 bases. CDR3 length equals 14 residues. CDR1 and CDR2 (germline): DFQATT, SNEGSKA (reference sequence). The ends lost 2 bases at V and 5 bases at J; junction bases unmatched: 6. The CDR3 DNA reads TGCAGTGCTAGACTAACAGGGGGCAGGACTGAAGCTTTCTTT. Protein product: CSARLTGGRTEAFF.

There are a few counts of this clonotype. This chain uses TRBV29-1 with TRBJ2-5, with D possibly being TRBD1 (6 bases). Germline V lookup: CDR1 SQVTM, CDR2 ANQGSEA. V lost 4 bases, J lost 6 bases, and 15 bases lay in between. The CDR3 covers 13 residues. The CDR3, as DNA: TGCAGCGTTGGCCGAGGTCAGGGGAAGACCCAGTACTTC. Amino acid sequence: CSVGRGQGKTQYF.

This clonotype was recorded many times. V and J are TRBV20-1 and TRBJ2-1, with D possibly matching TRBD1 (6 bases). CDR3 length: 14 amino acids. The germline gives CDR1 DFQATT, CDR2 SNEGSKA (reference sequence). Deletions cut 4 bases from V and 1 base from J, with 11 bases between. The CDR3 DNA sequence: TGCAGTGCTAAACAGGGTGGGTCCTACAATGAGCAGTTCTTC. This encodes CSAKQGGSYNEQFF.

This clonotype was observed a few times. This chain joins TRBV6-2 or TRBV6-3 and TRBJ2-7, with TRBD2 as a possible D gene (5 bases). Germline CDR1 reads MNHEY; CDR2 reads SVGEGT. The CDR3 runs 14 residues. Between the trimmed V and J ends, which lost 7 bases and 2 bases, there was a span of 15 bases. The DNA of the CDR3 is TGTGCCAGCACTACCGGGAATACTCCCTACGAGCAGTACGTC. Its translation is CASTTGNTPYEQYV.

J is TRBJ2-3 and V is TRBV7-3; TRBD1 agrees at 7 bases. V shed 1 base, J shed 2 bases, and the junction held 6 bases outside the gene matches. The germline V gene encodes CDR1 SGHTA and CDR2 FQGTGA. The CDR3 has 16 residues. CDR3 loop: CASSLRSGTATDTQYF. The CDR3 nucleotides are TGTGCCAGCAGCTTAAGGTCGGGGACAGCCACAGATACGCAGTATTTT. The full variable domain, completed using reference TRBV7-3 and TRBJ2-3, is GAGVSQTPSNKVTEKGKYVELRCDPISGHTALYWYRQSLGQGPEFLIYFQGTGAADDSGLPNDRFFAVRPEGSVSTLKIQRTERGDSAVYLCASSLRSGTATDTQYFGPGTRLTVL.

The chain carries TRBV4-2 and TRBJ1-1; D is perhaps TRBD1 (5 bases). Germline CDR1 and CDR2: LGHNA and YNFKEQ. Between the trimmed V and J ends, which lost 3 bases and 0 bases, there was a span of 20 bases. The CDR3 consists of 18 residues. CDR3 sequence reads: CASSQAGATRSMNTEAFF. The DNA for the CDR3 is TGTGCCAGCAGCCAGGCCGGGGCAACTAGGTCCATGAACACTGAAGCTTTCTTT.

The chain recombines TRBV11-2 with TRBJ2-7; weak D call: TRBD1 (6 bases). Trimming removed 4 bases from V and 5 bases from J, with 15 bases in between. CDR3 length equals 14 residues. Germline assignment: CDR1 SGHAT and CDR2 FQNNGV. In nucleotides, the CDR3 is TGTGCCAGCAGCTCCCCTCTAAGGGGGAACGAGCAGTACTTC. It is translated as CASSSPLRGNEQYF.

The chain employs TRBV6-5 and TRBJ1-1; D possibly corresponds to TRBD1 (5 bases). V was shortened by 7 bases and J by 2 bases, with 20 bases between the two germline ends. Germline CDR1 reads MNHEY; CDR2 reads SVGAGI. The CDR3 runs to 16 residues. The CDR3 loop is CASILRGIGINTEAFF. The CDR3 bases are TGTGCCAGCATCCTACGGGGCATAGGCATAAACACTGAAGCTTTCTTT.

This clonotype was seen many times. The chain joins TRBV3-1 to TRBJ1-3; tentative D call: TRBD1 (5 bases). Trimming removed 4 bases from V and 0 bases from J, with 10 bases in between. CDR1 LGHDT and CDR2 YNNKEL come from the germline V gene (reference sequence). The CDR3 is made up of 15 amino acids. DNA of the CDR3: TGTGCCAGCAGCCCCCAAGGGGCCTCTGGAAACACCATATATTTT. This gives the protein CASSPQGASGNTIYF.

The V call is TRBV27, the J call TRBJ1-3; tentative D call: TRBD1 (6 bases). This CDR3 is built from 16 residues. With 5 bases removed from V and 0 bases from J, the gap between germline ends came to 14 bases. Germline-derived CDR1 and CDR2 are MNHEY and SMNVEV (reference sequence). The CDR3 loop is CASSPGQIYSGNTIYF. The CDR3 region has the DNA TGTGCCAGCAGTCCAGGACAGATTTACTCTGGAAACACCATATATTTT.

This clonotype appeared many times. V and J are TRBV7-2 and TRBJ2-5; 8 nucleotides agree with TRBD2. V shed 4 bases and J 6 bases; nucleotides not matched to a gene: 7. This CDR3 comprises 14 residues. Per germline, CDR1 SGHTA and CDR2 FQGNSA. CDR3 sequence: CASSSSSGSKTQYF. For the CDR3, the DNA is TGTGCCAGCAGCTCATCTAGCGGGTCCAAGACCCAGTACTTC.